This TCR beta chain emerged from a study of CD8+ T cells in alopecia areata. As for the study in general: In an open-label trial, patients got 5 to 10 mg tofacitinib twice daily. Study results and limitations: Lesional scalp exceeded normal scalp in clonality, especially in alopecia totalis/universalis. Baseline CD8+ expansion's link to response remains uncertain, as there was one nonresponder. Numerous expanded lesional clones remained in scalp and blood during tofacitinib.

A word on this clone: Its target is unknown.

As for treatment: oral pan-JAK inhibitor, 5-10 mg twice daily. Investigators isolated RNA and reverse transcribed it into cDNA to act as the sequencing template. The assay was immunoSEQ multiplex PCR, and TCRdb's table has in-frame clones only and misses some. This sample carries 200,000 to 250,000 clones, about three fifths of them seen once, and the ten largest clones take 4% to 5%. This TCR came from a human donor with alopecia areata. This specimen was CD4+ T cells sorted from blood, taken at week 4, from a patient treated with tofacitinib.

The CDR3 coding sequence is TGTGCCAGCAGTTACAGGCAGTCAGAGACCCAGTACTTC. It yields the protein CASSYRQSETQYF. This sequence joins TRBV6-6 and TRBJ2-5; D gene unclear. This CDR3 region has 13 residues. Germline V gene data show CDR1 as MNHNY and CDR2 as SVGAGI (reference sequence). V lost 2 bases and J lost 4, with 8 bases in between.